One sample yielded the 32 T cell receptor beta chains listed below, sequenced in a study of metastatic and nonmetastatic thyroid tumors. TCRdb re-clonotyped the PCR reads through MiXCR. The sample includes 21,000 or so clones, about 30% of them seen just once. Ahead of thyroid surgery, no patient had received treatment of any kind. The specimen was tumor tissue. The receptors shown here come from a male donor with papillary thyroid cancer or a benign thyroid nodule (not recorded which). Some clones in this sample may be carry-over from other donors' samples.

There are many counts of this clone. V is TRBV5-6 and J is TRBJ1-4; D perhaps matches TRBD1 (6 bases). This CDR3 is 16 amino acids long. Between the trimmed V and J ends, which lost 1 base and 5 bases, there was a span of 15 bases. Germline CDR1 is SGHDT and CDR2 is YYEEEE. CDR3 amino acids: CASSLQGSGQNEKLFF. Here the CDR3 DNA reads TGTGCCAGCAGCTTGCAGGGGTCGGGGCAAAATGAAAAACTGTTTTTT. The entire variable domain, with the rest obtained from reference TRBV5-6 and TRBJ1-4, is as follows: DAGVTQSPTHLIKTRGQQVTLRCSPKSGHDTVSWYQQALGQGPQFIFQYYEEEERQRGNFPDRFSGHQFPNYSSELNVNALLLGDSALYLCASSLQGSGQNEKLFFGSGTQLSVL.

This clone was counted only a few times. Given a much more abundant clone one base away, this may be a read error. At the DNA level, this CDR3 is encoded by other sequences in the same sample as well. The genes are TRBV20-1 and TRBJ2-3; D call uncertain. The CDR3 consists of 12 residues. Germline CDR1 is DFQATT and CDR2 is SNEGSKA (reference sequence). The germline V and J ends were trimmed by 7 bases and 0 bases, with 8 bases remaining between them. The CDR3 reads CSVGQSTDTQYF. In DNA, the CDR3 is TGCAGTGTTGGGCAGAGCACAGATACGCAGTATTTT.

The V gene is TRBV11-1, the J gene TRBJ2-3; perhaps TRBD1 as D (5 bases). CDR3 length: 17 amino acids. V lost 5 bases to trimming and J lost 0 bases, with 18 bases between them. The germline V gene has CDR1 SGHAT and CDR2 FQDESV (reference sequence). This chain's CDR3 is CASSPDPGGASTDTQYF. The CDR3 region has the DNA TGTGCCAGCAGCCCGGACCCCGGTGGGGCTAGCACAGATACGCAGTATTTT.

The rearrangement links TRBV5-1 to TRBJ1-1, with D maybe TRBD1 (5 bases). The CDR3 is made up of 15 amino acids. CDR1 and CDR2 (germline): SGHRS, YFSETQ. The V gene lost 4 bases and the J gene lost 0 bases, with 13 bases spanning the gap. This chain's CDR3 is CASSPDMGLNTEAFF. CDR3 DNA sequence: TGCGCCAGCAGCCCAGACATGGGGCTGAACACTGAAGCTTTCTTT. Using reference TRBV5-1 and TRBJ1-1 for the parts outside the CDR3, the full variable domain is KAGVTQTPRYLIKTRGQQVTLSCSPISGHRSVSWYQQTPGQGLQFLFEYFSETQRNKGNFPGRFSGRQFSNSRSEMNVSTLELGDSALYLCASSPDMGLNTEAFFGQGTRLTVV.

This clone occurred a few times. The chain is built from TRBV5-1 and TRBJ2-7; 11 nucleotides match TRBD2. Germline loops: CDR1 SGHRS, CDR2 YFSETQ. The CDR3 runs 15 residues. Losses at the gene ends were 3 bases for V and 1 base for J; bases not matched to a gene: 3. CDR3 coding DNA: TGCGCCAGCAGCTCCGTAGCGGGGGGGTCCTACGAGCAGTACTTC. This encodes CASSSVAGGSYEQYF.

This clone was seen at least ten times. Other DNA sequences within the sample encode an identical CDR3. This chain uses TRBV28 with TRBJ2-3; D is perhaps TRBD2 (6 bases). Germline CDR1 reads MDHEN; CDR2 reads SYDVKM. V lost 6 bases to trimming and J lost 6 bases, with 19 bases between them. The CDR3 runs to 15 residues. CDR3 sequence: CASSPSSARGDTQYF. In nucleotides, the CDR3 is TGTGCCAGCAGCCCATCTAGCGCCCGGGGGGATACGCAGTATTTT.

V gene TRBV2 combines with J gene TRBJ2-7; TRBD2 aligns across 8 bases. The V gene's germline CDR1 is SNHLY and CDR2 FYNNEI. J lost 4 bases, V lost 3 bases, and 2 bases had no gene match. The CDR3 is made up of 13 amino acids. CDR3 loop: CASSEASGYEQYF. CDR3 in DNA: TGTGCCAGCAGTGAGGCTAGCGGGTACGAGCAGTACTTC.

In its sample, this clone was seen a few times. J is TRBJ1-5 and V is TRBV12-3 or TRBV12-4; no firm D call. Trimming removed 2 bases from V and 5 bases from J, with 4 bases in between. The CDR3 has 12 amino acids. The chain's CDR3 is CASSLIHQPQHF. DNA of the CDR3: TGTGCCAGCAGTTTAATCCATCAGCCCCAGCATTTT.

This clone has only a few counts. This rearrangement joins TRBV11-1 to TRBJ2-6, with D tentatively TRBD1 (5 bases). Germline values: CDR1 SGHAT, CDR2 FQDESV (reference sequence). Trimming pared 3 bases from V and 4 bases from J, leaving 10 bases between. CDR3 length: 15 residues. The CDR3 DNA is TGTGCCAGCAGCTTTACAGGTACAGGGGCCAACGTCCTGACTTTC. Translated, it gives CASSFTGTGANVLTF.

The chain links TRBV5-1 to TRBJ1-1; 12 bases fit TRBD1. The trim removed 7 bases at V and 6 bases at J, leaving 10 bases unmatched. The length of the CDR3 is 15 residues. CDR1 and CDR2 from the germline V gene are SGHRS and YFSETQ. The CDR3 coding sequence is TGCGCCAGCTACCGGACGGGACAGGGGGCTTCTGAAGCTTTCTTT. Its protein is CASYRTGQGASEAFF. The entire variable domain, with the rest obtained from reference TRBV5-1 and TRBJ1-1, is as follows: KAGVTQTPRYLIKTRGQQVTLSCSPISGHRSVSWYQQTPGQGLQFLFEYFSETQRNKGNFPGRFSGRQFSNSRSEMNVSTLELGDSALYLCASYRTGQGASEAFFGQGTRLTVV.

The CDR3 sequence: CASSSFGRLAGGPRTDTQYF. The CDR3 DNA sequence: TGTGCCAGCAGTTCCTTTGGTCGGCTAGCGGGAGGGCCGAGGACAGATACGCAGTATTTT. The V and J genes are TRBV28 and TRBJ2-3, with 12 bases lining up with TRBD2. Germline CDR1 MDHEN, CDR2 SYDVKM. The CDR3 extends over 20 amino acids. The trim removed 4 bases at V and 3 bases at J, leaving 17 bases unmatched.

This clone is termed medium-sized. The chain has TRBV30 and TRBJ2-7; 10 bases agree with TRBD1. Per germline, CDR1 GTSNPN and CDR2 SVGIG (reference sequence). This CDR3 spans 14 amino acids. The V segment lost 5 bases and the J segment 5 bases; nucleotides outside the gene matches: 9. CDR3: CAWDEGQGFHEQYF. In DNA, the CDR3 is TGTGCCTGGGACGAGGGACAGGGGTTCCACGAGCAGTACTTC.

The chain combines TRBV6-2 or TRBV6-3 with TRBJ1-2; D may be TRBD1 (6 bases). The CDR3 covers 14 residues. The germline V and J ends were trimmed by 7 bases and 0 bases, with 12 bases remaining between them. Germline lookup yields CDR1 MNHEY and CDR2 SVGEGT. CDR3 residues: CASKTGLSNYGYTF. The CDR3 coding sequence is TGTGCCAGCAAAACAGGGTTGTCTAACTATGGCTACACCTTC.

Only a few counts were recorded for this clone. CDR3 coding DNA: TGTGCCAGCAGTGATCTAGCCTGGACAGGGGGCGCCGAGCAGTACTTC. Its translation: CASSDLAWTGGAEQYF. The chain joins TRBV6-1 to TRBJ2-7; 11 bases map to TRBD1. The trim removed 3 bases at V and 6 bases at J, leaving 10 bases unmatched. Germline V gene lookup returns CDR1 MNHNS and CDR2 SASEGT. The length of the CDR3 is 16 residues.

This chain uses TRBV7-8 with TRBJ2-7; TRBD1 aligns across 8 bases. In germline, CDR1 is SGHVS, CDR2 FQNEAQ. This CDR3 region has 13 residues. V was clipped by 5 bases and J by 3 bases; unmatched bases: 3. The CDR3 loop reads CASSQGANYEQYF. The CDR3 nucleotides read TGTGCCAGCAGCCAGGGGGCGAACTACGAGCAGTACTTC.

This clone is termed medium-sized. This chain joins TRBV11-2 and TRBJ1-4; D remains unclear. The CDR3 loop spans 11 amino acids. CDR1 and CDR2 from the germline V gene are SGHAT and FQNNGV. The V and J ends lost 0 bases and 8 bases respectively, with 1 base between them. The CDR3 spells CASSLEEKLFF. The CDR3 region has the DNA TGTGCCAGCAGCTTAGAAGAAAAACTGTTTTTT.

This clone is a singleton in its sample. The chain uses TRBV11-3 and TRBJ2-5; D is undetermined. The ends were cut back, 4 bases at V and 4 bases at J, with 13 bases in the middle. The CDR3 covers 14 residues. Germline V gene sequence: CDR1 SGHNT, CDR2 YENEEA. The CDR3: CASSSSGPRETQYF. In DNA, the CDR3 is TGTGCCAGCAGCTCATCGGGTCCTCGAGAGACCCAGTACTTC.

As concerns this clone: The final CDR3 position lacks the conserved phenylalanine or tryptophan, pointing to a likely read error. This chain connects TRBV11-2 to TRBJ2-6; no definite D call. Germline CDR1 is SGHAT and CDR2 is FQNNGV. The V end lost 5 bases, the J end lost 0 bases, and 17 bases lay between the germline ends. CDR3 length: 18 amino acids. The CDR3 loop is CASSPRGSRFSGANVLTL. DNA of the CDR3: TGTGCCAGCAGCCCCCGTGGTAGCCGATTCTCTGGGGCCAACGTCCTGACTCTC.

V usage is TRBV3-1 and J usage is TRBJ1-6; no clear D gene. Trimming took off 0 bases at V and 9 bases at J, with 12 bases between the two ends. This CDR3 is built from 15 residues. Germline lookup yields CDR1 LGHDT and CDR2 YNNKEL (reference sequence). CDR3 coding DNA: TGTGCCAGCAGCCAAGATTGGGCAGAAGGTTCACCCCTCCACTTT. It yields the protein CASSQDWAEGSPLHF.

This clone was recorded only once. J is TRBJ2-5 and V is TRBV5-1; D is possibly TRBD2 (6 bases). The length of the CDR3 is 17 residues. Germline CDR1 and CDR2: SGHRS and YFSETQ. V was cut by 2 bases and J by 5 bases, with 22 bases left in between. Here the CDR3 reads CASSFGAGEDTMETQYF. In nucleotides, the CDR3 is TGCGCCAGCAGCTTTGGCGCCGGGGAGGACACTATGGAGACCCAGTACTTC.

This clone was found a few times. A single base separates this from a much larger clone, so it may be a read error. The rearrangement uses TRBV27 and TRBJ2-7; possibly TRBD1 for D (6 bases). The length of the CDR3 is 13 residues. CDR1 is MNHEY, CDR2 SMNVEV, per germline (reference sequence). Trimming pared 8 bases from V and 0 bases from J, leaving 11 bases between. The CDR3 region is CASRDTASYEQYF. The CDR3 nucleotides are TGTGCCAGCCGGGACACGGCCTCCTACGAGCAGTACTTC.

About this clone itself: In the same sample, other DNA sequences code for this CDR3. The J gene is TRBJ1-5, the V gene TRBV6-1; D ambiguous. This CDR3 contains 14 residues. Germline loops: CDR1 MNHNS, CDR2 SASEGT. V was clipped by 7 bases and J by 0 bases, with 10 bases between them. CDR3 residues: CASNTGSSNQPQHF. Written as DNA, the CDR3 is TGTGCCAGCAATACTGGGAGTAGCAATCAGCCCCAGCATTTT.

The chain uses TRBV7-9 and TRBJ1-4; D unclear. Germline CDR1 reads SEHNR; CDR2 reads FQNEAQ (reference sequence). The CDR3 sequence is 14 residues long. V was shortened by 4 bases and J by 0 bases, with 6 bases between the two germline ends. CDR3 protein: CASSSGATNEKLFF. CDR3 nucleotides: TGTGCCAGCAGCTCTGGAGCAACTAATGAAAAACTGTTTTTT.

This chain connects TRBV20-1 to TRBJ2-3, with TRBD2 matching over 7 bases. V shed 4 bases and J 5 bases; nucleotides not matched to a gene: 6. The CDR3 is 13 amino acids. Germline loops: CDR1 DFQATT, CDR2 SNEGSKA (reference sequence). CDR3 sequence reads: CSATQAGLDTQYF. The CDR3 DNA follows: TGCAGTGCTACCCAAGCGGGATTAGATACGCAGTATTTT.

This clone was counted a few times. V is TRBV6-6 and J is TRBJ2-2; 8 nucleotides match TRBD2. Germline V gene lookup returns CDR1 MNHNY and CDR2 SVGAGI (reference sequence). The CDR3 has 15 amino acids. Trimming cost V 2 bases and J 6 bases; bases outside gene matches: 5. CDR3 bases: TGTGCCAGCAGTTACGACAGCGGGAGTGCCGGGGAGCTGTTTTTT. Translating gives CASSYDSGSAGELFF.

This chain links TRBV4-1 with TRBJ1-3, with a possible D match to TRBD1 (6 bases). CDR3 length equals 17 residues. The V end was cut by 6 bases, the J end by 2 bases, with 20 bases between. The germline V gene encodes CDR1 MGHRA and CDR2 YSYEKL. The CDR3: CASSSLGHSVPGNTIYF. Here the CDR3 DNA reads TGCGCCAGCAGTTCCTTGGGACACAGCGTCCCTGGAAACACCATATATTTT.

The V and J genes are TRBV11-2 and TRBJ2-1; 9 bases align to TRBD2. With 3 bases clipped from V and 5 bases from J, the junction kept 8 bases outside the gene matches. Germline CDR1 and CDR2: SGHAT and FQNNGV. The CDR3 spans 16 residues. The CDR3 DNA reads TGTGCCAGCAGCTTCCGTAGCGGGAGTTTCGACAATGAGCAGTTCTTC. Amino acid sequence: CASSFRSGSFDNEQFF.

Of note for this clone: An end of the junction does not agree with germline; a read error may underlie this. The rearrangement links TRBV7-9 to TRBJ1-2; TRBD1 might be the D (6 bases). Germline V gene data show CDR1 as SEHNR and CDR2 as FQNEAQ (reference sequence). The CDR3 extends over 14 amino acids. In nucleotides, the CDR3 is TGTGCCAGCAGCCCCGGACAGAACAATAATGGCTACAACTTC. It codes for CASSPGQNNNGYNF. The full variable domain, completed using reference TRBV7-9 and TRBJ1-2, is DTGVSQNPRHKITKRGQNVTFRCDPISEHNRLYWYRQTLGQGPEFLTYFQNEAQLEKSRLLSDRFSAERPKGSFSTLEIQRTEQGDSAMYLCASSPGQNNNGYNFGSGTRLTVV.

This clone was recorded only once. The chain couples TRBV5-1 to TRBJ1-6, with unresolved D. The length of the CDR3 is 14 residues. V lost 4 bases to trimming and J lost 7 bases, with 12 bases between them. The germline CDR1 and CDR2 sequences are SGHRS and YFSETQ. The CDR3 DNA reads TGCGCCAGCAGCCCACCGGGAGCCAATTCACCCCTCCACTTT. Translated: CASSPPGANSPLHF.

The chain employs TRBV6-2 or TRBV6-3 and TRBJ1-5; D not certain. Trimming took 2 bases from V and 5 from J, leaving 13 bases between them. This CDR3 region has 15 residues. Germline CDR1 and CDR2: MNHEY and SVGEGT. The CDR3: CASSYRPDGDQPQHF. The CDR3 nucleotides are TGTGCCAGCAGTTACAGGCCTGATGGGGATCAGCCCCAGCATTTT.

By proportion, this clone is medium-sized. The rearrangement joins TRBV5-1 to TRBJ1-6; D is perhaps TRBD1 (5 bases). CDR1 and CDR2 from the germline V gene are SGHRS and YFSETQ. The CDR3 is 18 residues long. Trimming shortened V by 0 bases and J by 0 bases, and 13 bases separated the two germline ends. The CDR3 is CASSLVGLRSSYNSPLHF. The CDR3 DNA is TGCGCCAGCAGCTTGGTGGGACTCCGGAGCTCCTATAATTCACCCCTCCACTTT.

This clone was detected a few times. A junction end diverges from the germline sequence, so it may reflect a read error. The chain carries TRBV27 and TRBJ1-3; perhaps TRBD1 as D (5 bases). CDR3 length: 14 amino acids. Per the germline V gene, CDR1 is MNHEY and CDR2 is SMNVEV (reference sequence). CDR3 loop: CASSDSFSGNTIYF. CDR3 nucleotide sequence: TGCGCCAGCAGCGACAGTTTCTCTGGAAACACCATATATTTT.